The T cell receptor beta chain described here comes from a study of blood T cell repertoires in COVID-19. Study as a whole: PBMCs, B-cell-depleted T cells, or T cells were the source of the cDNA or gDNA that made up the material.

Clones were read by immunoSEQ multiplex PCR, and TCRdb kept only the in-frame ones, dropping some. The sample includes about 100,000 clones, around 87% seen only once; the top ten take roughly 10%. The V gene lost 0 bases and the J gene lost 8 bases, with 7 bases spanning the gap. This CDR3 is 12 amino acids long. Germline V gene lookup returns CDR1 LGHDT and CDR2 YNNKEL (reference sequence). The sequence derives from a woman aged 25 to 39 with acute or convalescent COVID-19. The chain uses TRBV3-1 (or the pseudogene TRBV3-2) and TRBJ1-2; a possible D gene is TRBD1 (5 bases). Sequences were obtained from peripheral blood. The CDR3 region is CASSQDQGGYTF. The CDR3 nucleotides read TGTGCCAGCAGCCAAGATCAGGGCGGCTACACCTTC.